This passage covers 19 T cell receptor beta chains from one sample sequenced in a study of blood T cell repertoires in COVID-19. Sequenced by immunoSEQ multiplex PCR; TCRdb stores in-frame clones only, minus some. The top ten clones hold 4.1% of a sample with 200,000 to 300,000 clones, approximately 90% of them seen once. The sample taken for sequencing was PBMCs or T cells enriched from blood (not recorded which). The receptors shown here come from a woman aged 25 to 39 who had recovered from COVID-19.

The rearrangement uses TRBV7-9 and TRBJ1-1; TRBD1 matches 7 bases. Germline-derived CDR1 and CDR2 are SEHNR and FQNEAQ (reference sequence). The CDR3 consists of 11 residues. Trimming took 4 bases from V and 11 from J; bases not matched to a gene: 4. CDR3 in amino acids: CASSSQGGAFF. The CDR3 DNA sequence: TGTGCCAGCAGCTCTCAGGGGGGTGCTTTCTTT.

This rearrangement joins TRBV19 to TRBJ2-2; 7 nucleotides align to TRBD1. CDR3 size: 16 residues. The V and J ends lost 4 bases and 2 bases, in that order; junction bases with no gene match: 7. Germline V gene sequence: CDR1 LNHDA, CDR2 SQIVND (reference sequence). As DNA, the CDR3 is TGTGCCAGTAGTAGACAGGGTCACACTAACACCGGGGAGCTGTTTTTT. Its protein product is CASSRQGHTNTGELFF.

This chain uses TRBV3-1 (or the pseudogene TRBV3-2) with TRBJ2-7; D possibly corresponds to TRBD1 (5 bases). Germline lookup yields CDR1 LGHDT and CDR2 YNNKEL (reference sequence). The CDR3 loop spans 13 amino acids. V lost 3 bases and J lost 6, with 12 bases in between. CDR3: CASSQATGLEQYF. As DNA, the CDR3 is TGTGCCAGCAGCCAGGCTACAGGTCTCGAGCAGTACTTC.

The chain couples TRBV13 to TRBJ2-3; 11 positions match TRBD2. After removal of 1 base from V and 3 bases from J, the junction contained 9 bases not matched to a gene. CDR3 length equals 18 residues. Germline V gene lookup returns CDR1 PRHDT and CDR2 FYEKMQ (reference sequence). The CDR3 spells CASSLATRLAGITDTQYF. CDR3 DNA sequence: TGTGCCAGCAGCTTAGCTACTCGACTAGCGGGAATAACAGATACGCAGTATTTT.

This chain links TRBV18 with TRBJ2-5, with 13 bases that match TRBD2. V lost 8 bases, J lost 5 bases, and 11 bases stayed unmatched. CDR1 and CDR2 (germline): KGHSH, LQKENI. CDR3 length: 16 residues. The CDR3 coding sequence is TGTGCCAGCACTGAAATTTGGACTAGCGGGAGTGAGACCCAGTACTTC. Protein: CASTEIWTSGSETQYF.

The V gene is TRBV10-1, the J gene TRBJ2-3; 9 bases fit TRBD1. Unmatched junction bases numbered 7, after V lost 11 bases and J lost 4 bases. The length of the CDR3 is 13 residues. The V gene's germline CDR1 is WNHNN and CDR2 SYGVQD (reference sequence). CDR3 amino acids: CAGTGIRPDTQYF. The CDR3 coding sequence is TGCGCCGGGACAGGGATTCGGCCAGATACGCAGTATTTT.

The J gene is TRBJ2-3, the V gene TRBV4-1, with D hard to call. The CDR3 has 15 amino acids. Deletions cut 0 bases from V and 1 base from J, with 8 bases between. Germline V gene lookup returns CDR1 MGHRA and CDR2 YSYEKL. Written as DNA, the CDR3 is TGCGCCAGCAGCCAAGAAGCACCGCGCACAGATACGCAGTATTTT. It encodes CASSQEAPRTDTQYF.

The rearrangement joins TRBV24-1 to TRBJ2-3, with 11 bases identical to TRBD2. Trimming at V came to 0 bases and at J to 3 bases, leaving 1 base not matched to a gene. In germline, CDR1 is KGHDR, CDR2 SFDVKD. CDR3 size: 16 residues. CDR3 amino acids: CATSDLTSGRTDTQYF. The CDR3 DNA follows: TGTGCCACCAGTGATTTGACTAGCGGGAGAACAGATACGCAGTATTTT.

In its sample, this clone was seen a few times. The chain links TRBV10-3 to TRBJ2-3; TRBD2 matches at 7 bases. This CDR3 is 15 amino acids long. The V gene's germline CDR1 is ENHRY and CDR2 SYGVKD. J gave up 2 bases and V 6 bases, and 8 bases lay outside the gene matches. CDR3 bases: TGTGCCATCAGCCCTAGCGGCTCAAACACAGATACGCAGTATTTT. It translates to CAISPSGSNTDTQYF.

This clone was seen only once. The chain employs TRBV6-2 or TRBV6-3 and TRBJ1-5, with D perhaps matching TRBD1 (6 bases). Germline loops: CDR1 MNHEY, CDR2 SVGEGT. Trimming took off 6 bases at V and 4 bases at J, with 16 bases between the two ends. This CDR3 has 15 amino acids. This CDR3 reads CASSPRAGANQPQHF. The CDR3 bases are TGTGCCAGCAGCCCCCGGGCAGGGGCTAATCAGCCCCAGCATTTT.

This sequence joins TRBV19 and TRBJ1-2; D uncertain. CDR1 LNHDA and CDR2 SQIVND come from the germline V gene (reference sequence). The CDR3 runs 13 residues. Trimming left V 6 bases short and J 3 bases short, with 11 bases between. In DNA form, the CDR3 reads TGTGCCAGTAGCACCCAGATTCACTATGGCTACACCTTC. It encodes CASSTQIHYGYTF.

This clone appeared once. The chain employs TRBV19 and TRBJ1-3; D not certain. CDR1 is LNHDA, CDR2 SQIVND, per germline (reference sequence). V lost 11 bases and J lost 0, with 14 bases in between. There are 14 residues in the CDR3. The CDR3 DNA sequence: TGTGCCGTCTCCAGACACCTCTCTGGAAACACCATATATTTT. This encodes CAVSRHLSGNTIYF.

The J gene is TRBJ2-7, the V gene TRBV5-1, with a possible D match to TRBD1 (6 bases). With 1 base removed from V and 2 bases from J, the gap between germline ends came to 10 bases. CDR1 SGHRS and CDR2 YFSETQ come from the germline V gene. There are 14 residues in the CDR3. For the CDR3, the DNA is TGCGCCAGCAGCTTGCAGCAGGGGACCTACGAGCAGTACTTC. Translated, it gives CASSLQQGTYEQYF.

The V call is TRBV5-4, the J call TRBJ1-1; TRBD1 matches at 9 bases. After removal of 4 bases from V and 4 bases from J, the junction contained 2 bases not matched to a gene. Germline CDR1 reads SGHNT; CDR2 reads YYREEE (reference sequence). The CDR3 length is 13 residues. The DNA of the CDR3 is TGTGCCAGCAGCGGGGGACAGGGCACTGAAGCTTTCTTT. Its translation is CASSGGQGTEAFF.

The chain combines TRBV3-1 (or the pseudogene TRBV3-2) with TRBJ2-2, with D perhaps matching TRBD1 (6 bases). Trimming took off 6 bases at V and 2 bases at J, with 7 bases between the two ends. CDR1 is LGHDT and CDR2 is YNNKEL in the germline V gene (reference sequence). The CDR3 contains 13 residues. The chain's CDR3 is CASRDSNTGELFF. The DNA for the CDR3 is TGTGCCAGCAGGGACAGTAACACCGGGGAGCTGTTTTTT.

The V call is TRBV27, the J call TRBJ1-2; TRBD1 matches 7 bases. CDR1 MNHEY and CDR2 SMNVEV come from the germline V gene (reference sequence). The CDR3 totals 15 residues. The trim removed 5 bases at V and 1 base at J, leaving 7 bases unmatched. CDR3 residues: CASSRQGLNNYGYTF. DNA for the CDR3: TGTGCCAGCAGTAGACAGGGTTTGAATAACTATGGCTACACCTTC.

The chain employs TRBV13 and TRBJ2-3; 10 bases map to TRBD2. The CDR3 is 16 amino acids. Losses at the gene ends were 5 bases for V and 6 bases for J; bases not matched to a gene: 11. The germline gives CDR1 PRHDT, CDR2 FYEKMQ (reference sequence). The CDR3 DNA sequence: TGTGCCAGCAGCGGGTCCCTAGCGGGAGATGGGGATACGCAGTATTTT. This translates into CASSGSLAGDGDTQYF.

The chain couples TRBV30 to TRBJ1-2; tentatively, D is TRBD1 (6 bases). CDR3 size: 13 residues. V was pared by 5 bases and J by 2 bases, with 12 bases between. Germline loops: CDR1 GTSNPN, CDR2 SVGIG (reference sequence). The CDR3 region is CAWVTGLNYGYTF. CDR3 nucleotides: TGTGCCTGGGTGACAGGATTAAACTATGGCTACACCTTC.

This rearrangement joins TRBV6-6 to TRBJ2-2; 9 positions match TRBD2. The CDR3 totals 17 residues. The germline CDR1 and CDR2 sequences are MNHNY and SVGAGI (reference sequence). The V segment lost 5 bases and the J segment 8 bases; nucleotides outside the gene matches: 15. In DNA form, the CDR3 reads TGTGCCAGCAGTCGGAATACCGGGACTAGCTCTCCTGGGGAGCTGTTTTTT. Translating it yields CASSRNTGTSSPGELFF.